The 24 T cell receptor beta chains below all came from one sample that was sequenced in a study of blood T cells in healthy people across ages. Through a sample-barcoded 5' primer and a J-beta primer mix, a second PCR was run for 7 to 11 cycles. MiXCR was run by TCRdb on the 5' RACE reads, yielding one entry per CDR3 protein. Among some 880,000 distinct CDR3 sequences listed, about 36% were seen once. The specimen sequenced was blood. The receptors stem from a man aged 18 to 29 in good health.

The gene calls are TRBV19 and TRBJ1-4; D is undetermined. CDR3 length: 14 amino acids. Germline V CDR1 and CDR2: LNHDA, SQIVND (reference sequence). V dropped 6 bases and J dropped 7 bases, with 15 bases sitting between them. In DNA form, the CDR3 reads TGTGCCAGTAGCCGGCGGGCGGATGTTGAAAAACTGTTTTTT. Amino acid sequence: CASSRRADVEKLFF.

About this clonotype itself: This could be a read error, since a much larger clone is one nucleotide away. The CDR3 region has the DNA TGTGCCACCAGCAGAGCGGAGGATACGCAGTATTTT. It specifies CATSRAEDTQYF. V usage is TRBV15 and J usage is TRBJ2-3; D uncertain. This CDR3 has 12 residues. V was cut by 1 base and J by 6 bases, with 5 bases left in between. Germline assignment: CDR1 LNHNV and CDR2 YYDKDF (reference sequence). The variable domain in full, with the rest retrieved from reference TRBV15 and TRBJ2-3, is DAMVIQNPRYQVTQFGKPVTLSCSQTLNHNVMYWYQQKSSQAPKLLFHYYDKDFNNEADTPDNFQSRRPNTSFCFLDIRSPGLGDTAMYLCATSRAEDTQYFGPGTRLTVL.

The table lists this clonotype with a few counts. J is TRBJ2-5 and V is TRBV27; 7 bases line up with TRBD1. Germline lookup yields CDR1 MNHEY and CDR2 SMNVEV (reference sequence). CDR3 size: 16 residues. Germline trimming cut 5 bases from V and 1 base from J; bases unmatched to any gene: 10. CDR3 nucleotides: TGTGCCAGCAGTACCTTTCGACAGGGATCCCAAGAGACCCAGTACTTC. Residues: CASSTFRQGSQETQYF.

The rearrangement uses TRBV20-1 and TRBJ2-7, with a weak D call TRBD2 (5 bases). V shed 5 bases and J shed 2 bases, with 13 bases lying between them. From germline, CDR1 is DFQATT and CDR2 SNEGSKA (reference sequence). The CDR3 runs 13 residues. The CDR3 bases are TGCAGTGCTGCGGACTCTACACCCTACGAGCAGTACTTC. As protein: CSAADSTPYEQYF.

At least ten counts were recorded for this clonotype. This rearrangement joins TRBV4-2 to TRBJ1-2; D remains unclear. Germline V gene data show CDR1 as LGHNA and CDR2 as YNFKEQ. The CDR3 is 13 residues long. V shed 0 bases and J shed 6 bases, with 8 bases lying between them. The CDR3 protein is CASSQDMRHGYTF. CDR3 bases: TGTGCCAGCAGCCAAGATATGAGGCATGGCTACACCTTC.

The CDR3 region is CASSPTRDREETQYF. CDR3 in DNA: TGTGCCAGCAGCCCAACCCGGGACAGGGAAGAGACCCAGTACTTC. This rearrangement joins TRBV3-1 to TRBJ2-5; TRBD1 agrees at 9 bases. The CDR3 has 15 amino acids. V was pared by 4 bases and J by 3 bases, with 6 bases of the junction left unmatched. Per germline, CDR1 LGHDT and CDR2 YNNKEL (reference sequence).

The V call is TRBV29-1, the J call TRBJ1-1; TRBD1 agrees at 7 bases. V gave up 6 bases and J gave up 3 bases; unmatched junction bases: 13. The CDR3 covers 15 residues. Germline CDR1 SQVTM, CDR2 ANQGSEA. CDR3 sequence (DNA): TGCAGCGTGGAGCCACAGGGGATTAGGGACACTGAAGCTTTCTTT. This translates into CSVEPQGIRDTEAFF.

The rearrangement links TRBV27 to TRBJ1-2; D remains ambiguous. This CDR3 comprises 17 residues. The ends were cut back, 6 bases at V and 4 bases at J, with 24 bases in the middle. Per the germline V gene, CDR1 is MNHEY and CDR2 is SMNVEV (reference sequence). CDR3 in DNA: TGTGCCAGCAGCCCCCCTGGGCAGGCGGGTTCCACCTATGGCTACACCTTC. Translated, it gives CASSPPGQAGSTYGYTF.

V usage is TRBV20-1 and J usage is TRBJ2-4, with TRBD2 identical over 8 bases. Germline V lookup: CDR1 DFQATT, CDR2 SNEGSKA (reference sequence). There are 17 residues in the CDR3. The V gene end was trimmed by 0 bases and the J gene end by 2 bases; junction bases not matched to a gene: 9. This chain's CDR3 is CSARDPQRGGSKNIQYF. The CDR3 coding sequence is TGCAGTGCTAGAGATCCGCAACGGGGGGGTTCCAAAAACATTCAGTACTTC.

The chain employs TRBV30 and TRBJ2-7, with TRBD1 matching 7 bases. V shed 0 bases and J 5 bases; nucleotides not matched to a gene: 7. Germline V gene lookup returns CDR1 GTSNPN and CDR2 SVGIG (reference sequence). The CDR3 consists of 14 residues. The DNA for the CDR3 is TGTGCCTGGAGTGTGACGACAGGGAACAACGAGCAGTACTTC. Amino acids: CAWSVTTGNNEQYF. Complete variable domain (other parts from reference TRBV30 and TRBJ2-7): SQTIHQWPATLVQPVGSPLSLECTVEGTSNPNLYWYRQAAGRGLQLLFYSVGIGQISSEVPQNLSASRPQDRQFILSSKKLLLSDSGFYLCAWSVTTGNNEQYFGPGTRLTVT.

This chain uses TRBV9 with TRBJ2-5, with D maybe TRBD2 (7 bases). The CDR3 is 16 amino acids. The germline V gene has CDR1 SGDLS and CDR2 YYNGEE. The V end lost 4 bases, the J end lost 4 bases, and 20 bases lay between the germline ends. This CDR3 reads CASSPPRGDKGETQYF. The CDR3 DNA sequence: TGTGCCAGCAGCCCACCACGGGGGGACAAGGGAGAGACCCAGTACTTC.

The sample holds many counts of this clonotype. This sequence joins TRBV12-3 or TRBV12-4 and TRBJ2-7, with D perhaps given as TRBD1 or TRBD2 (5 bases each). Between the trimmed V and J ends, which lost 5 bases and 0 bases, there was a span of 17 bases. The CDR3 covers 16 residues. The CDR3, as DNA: TGTGCCAGCAGTCTAACCCAAGGGACGGGCTCCTACGAGCAGTACTTC. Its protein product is CASSLTQGTGSYEQYF.

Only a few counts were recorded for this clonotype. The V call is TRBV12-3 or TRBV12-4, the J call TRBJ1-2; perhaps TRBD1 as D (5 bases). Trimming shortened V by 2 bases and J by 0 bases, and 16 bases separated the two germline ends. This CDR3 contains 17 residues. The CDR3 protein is CASSLILGGKTNYGYTF. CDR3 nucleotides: TGTGCCAGCAGTTTAATTTTGGGGGGGAAAACTAACTATGGCTACACCTTC.

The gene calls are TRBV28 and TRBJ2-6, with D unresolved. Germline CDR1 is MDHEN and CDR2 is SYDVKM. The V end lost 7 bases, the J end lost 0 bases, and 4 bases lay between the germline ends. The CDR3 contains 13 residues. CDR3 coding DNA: TGTGCCAGCATTCCCTCTGGGGCCAACGTCCTGACTTTC. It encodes CASIPSGANVLTF.

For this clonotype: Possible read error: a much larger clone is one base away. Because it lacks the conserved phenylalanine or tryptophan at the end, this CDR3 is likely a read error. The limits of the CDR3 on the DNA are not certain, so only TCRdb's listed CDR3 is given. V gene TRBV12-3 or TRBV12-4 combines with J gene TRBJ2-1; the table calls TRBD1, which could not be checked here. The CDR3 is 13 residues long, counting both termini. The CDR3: CASSFGAGYIFGS.

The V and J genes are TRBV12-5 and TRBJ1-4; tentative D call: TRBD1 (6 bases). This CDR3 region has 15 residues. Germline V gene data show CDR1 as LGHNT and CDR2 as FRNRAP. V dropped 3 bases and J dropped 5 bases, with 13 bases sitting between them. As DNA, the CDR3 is TGTGCTAGTGGTTTTGACAGGCGGAGGAATGAAAAACTGTTTTTT. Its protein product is CASGFDRRRNEKLFF.

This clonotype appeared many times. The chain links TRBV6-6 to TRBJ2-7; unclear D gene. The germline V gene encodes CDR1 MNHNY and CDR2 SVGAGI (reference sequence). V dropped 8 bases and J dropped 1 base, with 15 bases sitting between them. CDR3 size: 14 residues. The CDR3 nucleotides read TGTGCCAGCCGTCGCTCATACGGGTCCTACGAGCAGTACTTC. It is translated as CASRRSYGSYEQYF.

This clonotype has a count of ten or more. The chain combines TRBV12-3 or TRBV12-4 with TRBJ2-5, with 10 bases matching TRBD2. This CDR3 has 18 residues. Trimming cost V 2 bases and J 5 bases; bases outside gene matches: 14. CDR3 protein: CASSLTGLAGVLLETQYF. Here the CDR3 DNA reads TGTGCCAGCAGTTTAACAGGGCTAGCGGGGGTCCTTTTGGAGACCCAGTACTTC.

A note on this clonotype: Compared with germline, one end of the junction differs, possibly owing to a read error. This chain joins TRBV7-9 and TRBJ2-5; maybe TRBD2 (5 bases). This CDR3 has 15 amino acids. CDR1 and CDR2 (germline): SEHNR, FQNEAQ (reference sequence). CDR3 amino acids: CASSPPAVREEAQYF. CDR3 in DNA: TGTGCCAGCAGTCCACCGGCCGTTCGGGAAGAGGCCCAGTACTTC.

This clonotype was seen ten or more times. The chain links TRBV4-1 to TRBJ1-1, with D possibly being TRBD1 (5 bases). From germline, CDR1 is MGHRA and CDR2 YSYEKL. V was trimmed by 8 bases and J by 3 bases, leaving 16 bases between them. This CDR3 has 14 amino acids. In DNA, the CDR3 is TGCGCCAGCCGGAGGCAGTCGGGGGACACTGAAGCTTTCTTT. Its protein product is CASRRQSGDTEAFF.

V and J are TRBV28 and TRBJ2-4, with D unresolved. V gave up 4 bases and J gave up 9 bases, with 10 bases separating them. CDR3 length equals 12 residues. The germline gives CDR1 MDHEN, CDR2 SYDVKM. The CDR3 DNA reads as TGTGCCAGCAGTTCACAGAGGAGCATTCAGTACTTC. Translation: CASSSQRSIQYF.

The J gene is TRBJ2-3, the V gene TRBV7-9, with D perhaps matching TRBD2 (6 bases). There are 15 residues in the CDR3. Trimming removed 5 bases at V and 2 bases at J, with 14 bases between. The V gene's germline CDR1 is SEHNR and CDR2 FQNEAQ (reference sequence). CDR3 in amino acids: CASSRGTPATDTQYF. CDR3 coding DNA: TGTGCCAGCAGCCGCGGGACGCCTGCCACAGATACGCAGTATTTT.

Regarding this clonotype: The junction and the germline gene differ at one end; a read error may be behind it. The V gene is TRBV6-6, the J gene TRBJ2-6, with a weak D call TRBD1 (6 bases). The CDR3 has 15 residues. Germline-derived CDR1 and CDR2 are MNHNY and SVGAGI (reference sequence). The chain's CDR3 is CASNQGYSGTNVLTF. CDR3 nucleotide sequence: TGTGCCAGCAACCAGGGGTACTCTGGGACCAACGTCCTGACTTTC.

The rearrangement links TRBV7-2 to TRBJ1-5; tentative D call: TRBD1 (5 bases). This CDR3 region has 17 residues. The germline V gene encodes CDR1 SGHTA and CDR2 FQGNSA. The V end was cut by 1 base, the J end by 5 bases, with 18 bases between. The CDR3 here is CASSLGAFGRVDQPQHF. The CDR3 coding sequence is TGTGCCAGCAGCTTAGGTGCGTTCGGCAGGGTGGATCAGCCCCAGCATTTT.